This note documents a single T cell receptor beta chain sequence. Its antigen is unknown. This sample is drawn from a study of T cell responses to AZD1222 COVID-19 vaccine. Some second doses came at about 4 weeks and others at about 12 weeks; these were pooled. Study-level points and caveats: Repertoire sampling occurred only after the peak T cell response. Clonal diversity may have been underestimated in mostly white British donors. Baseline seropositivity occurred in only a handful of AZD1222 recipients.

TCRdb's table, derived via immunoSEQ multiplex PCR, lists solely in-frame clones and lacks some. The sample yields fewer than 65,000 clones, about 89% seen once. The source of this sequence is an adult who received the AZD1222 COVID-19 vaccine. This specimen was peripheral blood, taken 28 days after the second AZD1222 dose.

CDR3 bases: TGTGCCAGCAGCTTGGACTACCTGAGCACAGATACGCAGTATTTT. Protein product: CASSLDYLSTDTQYF. The chain combines TRBV5-4 with TRBJ2-3; no definite D call. Germline assignment: CDR1 SGHNT and CDR2 YYREEE (reference sequence). Trimming cost V 0 bases and J 0 bases, with 8 bases left between them. The CDR3 length is 15 residues.